This T cell receptor beta chain is drawn from a study of blood T cell repertoires in COVID-19 (dated by TCRdb to the early 2020s). Study-wide context: The collaborator samples originated in the United States, Italy and Spain and spanned the acute and convalescent phases of COVID-19. The prospective study material was composed of cDNA or gDNA derived from T cells, B-cell-depleted T cells, or PBMCs. The dataset comprised deeply sampled blood TCRbeta repertoires from subjects exposed to, actively infected with, or recovered from COVID-19. A freely available public database, intended as a resource for researchers studying the immune response to SARS-CoV-2, is where the repertoires were released. The samples were drawn from two sources: the first 160 participants of the ongoing ImmuneRACE study, and 1,000 to 1,500 subjects contributed by 6 global collaborators. Nearly every sample came with metadata listing a de-identified subject ID, COVID-19 status, age in years and sex. Where available, HLA class I and class II types were taken from metadata supplied by the sample provider and were not determined by assay-based typing.

Collaborating institutions collected whole blood in K2EDTA tubes following their own protocols. For TCRbeta analysis, collaborators shipped samples in one of three forms: frozen whole blood, isolated PBMCs, or DNA extracted from either of those sample types. The full study reports these points: Clinical and demographic metadata were provided uncurated, with the amount varying by source and participant.

TCRbeta CDR3 regions were amplified from genomic DNA using the immunoSEQ Assay, a bias-controlled multiplex PCR. The study's processing was this. Nucleated cell counts per sample were estimated from amplification of reference gene primers within the assay. Sequence reads were collapsed and filtered to measure the absolute abundance of every unique TCRbeta CDR3 rearrangement. Productive Simpson clonality was computed per sample as the square root of Simpson's diversity index over productive rearrangements. TCRdb retrieved this table from immuneACCESS and kept in-frame rearrangements only. Not all clones are present; in checked studies, unresolved V genes account for under half, and no reason is known for the remainder. That table furnishes V, J and clone size, whereas the DNA furnished D and trimming. In this sample the table shows roughly 97,000 clones, roughly 91% of which occur a single time. In total, the top ten clones hold 6% of the sample.

Details on this clone: The antigen this receptor binds is unknown. No base quality information exists; no much larger clone differs at one position.

Trimming accounts for 6 bases at V and 7 bases at J, while the number of junction bases matched to no gene is 8. CDR1 and CDR2 are drawn from the germline V gene: SGHVS, FQNEAQ. The CDR3 runs 14 amino acids, cysteine and phenylalanine included. CDR3 DNA only is kept here, 42 bases in frame from base 1. Recombination connected TRBV7-8 to TRBJ1-5, and TRBD1 aligns with 8 junction nucleotides. Sequencing input: peripheral blood. This receptor was identified in a human donor in a cohort sampled during active COVID-19. The CDR3 sequence is CASSQVGDRQPQHF. The bases read TGTGCCAGCAGTCAGGTAGGGGACAGGCAGCCCCAGCATTTT.